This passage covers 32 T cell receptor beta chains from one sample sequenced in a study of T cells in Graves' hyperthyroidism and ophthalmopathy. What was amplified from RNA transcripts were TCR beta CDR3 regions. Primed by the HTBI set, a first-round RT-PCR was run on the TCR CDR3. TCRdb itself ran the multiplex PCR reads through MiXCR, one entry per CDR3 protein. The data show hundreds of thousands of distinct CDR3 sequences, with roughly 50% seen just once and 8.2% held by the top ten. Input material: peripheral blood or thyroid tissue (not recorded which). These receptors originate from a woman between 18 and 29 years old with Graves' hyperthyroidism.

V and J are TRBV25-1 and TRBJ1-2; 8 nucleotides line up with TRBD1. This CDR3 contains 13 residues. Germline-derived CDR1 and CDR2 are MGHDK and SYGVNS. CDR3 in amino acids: CARDAGQGYGYTF. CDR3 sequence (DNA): TGTGCTAGAGATGCCGGACAGGGCTATGGCTACACCTTC.

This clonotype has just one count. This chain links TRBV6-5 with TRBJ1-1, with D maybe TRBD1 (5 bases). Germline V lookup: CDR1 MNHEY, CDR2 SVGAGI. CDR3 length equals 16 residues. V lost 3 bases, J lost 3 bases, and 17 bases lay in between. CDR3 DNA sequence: TGTGCCAGCAGTTATCAATCCCGGGGCGAGGACACTGAAGCTTTCTTT. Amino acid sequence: CASSYQSRGEDTEAFF.

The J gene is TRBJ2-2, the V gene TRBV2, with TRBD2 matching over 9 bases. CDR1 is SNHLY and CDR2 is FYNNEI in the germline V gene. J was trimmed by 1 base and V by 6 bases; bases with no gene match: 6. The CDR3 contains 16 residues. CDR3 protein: CASSQGAGGNTGELFF. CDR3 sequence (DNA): TGTGCCAGCAGCCAAGGAGCGGGAGGGAACACCGGGGAGCTGTTTTTT.

The CDR3 nucleotides read TGTGCCAGCAGCGTTCCGACAGTCCCGGGGGCTGAAGCTTTCTTT. Its translation: CASSVPTVPGAEAFF. This sequence joins TRBV7-2 and TRBJ1-1, with D perhaps TRBD1 (5 bases). The CDR3 extends over 15 amino acids. Trimming took off 5 bases at V and 6 bases at J, with 19 bases between the two ends. CDR1 and CDR2 (germline): SGHTA, FQGNSA.

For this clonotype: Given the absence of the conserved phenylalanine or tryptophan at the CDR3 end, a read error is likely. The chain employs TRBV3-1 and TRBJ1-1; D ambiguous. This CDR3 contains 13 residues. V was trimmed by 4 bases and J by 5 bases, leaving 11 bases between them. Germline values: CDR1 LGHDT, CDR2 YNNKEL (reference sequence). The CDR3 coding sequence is TGTGCCAGCAGCCCTAGGACGTATACTGAAGCTTTCGTT. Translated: CASSPRTYTEAFV.

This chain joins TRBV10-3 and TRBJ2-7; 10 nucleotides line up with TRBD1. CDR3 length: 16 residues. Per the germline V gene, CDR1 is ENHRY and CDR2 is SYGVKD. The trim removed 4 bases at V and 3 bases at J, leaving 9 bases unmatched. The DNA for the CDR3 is TGTGCCATCAGTGGATTCGGGACAGGGGCCTACTACGAGCAGTACTTC. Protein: CAISGFGTGAYYEQYF.

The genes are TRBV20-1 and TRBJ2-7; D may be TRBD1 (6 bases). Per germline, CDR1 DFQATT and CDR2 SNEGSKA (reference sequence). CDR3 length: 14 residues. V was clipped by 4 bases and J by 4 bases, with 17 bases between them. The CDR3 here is CSAIGTTSGYEQYF. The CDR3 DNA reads TGCAGTGCTATAGGGACAACTTCTGGATACGAGCAGTACTTC.

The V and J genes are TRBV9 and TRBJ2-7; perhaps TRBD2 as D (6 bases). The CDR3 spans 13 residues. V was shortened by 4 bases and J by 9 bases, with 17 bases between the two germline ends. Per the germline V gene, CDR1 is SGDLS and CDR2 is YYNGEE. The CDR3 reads CASSLWRGSGQYF. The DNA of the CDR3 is TGTGCCAGCAGCCTCTGGCGGGGCTCTGGGCAGTACTTC.

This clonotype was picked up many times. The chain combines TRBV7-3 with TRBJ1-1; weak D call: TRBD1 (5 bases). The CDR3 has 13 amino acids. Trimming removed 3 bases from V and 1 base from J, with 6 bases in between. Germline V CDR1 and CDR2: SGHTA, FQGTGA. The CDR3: CASSFTGNTEAFF. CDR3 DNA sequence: TGTGCCAGCAGCTTCACAGGGAACACTGAAGCTTTCTTT.

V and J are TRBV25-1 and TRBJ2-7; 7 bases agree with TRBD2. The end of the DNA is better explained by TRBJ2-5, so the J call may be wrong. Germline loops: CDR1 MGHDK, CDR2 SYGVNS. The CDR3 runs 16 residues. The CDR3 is CASSESSSGWGETQYF. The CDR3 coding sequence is TGTGCCAGCAGTGAGTCGTCTAGCGGTTGGGGAGAGACCCAGTACTTC.

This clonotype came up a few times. CDR3 coding DNA: TGTGCCAGCAGCACCACGGGAGATCAAGAGACCCAGTACTTC. This sequence encodes CASSTTGDQETQYF. The J gene is TRBJ2-5, the V gene TRBV7-2; TRBD2 might be the D (6 bases). CDR3 size: 14 residues. The V and J ends lost 5 bases and 2 bases respectively, with 12 bases between them. Germline V gene sequence: CDR1 SGHTA, CDR2 FQGNSA.

The CDR3 here is CARDPGQSYQYF. CDR3 sequence (DNA): TGTGCTAGAGACCCGGGACAGTCATACCAGTACTTC. The chain links TRBV24-1 to TRBJ2-5; 7 bases are shared with TRBD1. This CDR3 contains 12 residues. Germline loops: CDR1 KGHDR, CDR2 SFDVKD.

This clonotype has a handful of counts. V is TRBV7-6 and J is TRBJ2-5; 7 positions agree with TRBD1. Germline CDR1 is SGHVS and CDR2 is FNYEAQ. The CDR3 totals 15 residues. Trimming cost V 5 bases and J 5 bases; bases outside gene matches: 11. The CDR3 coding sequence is TGTGCCAGCAGCCAGTCCGGGACAGCGGTTGAGACCCAGTACTTC. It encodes CASSQSGTAVETQYF.

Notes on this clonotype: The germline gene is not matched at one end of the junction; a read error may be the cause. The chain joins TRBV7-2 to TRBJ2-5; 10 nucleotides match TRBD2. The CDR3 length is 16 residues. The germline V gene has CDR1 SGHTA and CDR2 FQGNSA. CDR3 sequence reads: CASSHRKGLAEETQYF. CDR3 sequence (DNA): TGCGCCAGCAGCCACCGGAAAGGACTAGCGGAAGAGACCCAGTACTTC.

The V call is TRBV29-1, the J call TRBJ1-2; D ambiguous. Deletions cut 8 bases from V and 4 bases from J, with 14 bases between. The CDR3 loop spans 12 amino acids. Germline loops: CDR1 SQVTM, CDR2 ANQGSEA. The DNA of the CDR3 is TGCAGCTTGGGGAAGGGTTCCTATGGCTACACCTTC. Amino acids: CSLGKGSYGYTF. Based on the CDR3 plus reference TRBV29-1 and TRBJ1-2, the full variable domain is SAVISQKPSRDICQRGTSLTIQCQVDSQVTMMFWYRQQPGQSLTLIATANQGSEATYESGFVIDKFPISRPNLTFSTLTVSNMSPEDSSIYLCSLGKGSYGYTFGSGTRLTVV.

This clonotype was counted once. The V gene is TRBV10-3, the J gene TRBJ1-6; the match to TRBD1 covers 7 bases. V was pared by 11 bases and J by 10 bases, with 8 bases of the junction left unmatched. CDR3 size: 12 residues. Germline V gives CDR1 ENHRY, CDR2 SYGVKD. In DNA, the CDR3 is TGTGCCGTCGGACAGGAAGGATCACCCCTCCACTTT. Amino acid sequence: CAVGQEGSPLHF.

The CDR3 DNA follows: TGTGCCAGCAGCTATGACAGGGCCGAGGACACTGAAGCTTTCTTT. Its translation: CASSYDRAEDTEAFF. The rearrangement links TRBV11-2 to TRBJ1-1, with 7 nucleotides matching TRBD1. From germline, CDR1 is SGHAT and CDR2 FQNNGV. After removal of 4 bases from V and 3 bases from J, the junction contained 8 bases not matched to a gene. The CDR3 sequence is 15 residues long. Full variable domain (remainder filled in from reference TRBV11-2 and TRBJ1-1): EAGVAQSPRYKIIEKRQSVAFWCNPISGHATLYWYQQILGQGPKLLIQFQNNGVVDDSQLPKDRFSAERLKGVDSTLKIQPAKLEDSAVYLCASSYDRAEDTEAFFGQGTRLTVV.

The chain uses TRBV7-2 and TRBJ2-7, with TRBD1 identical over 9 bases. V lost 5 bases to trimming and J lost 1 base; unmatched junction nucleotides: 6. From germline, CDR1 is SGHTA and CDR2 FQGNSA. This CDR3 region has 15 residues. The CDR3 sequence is CASSPETGGSYEQYF. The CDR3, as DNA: TGTGCCAGCAGCCCAGAGACAGGGGGGTCCTACGAGCAGTACTTC.

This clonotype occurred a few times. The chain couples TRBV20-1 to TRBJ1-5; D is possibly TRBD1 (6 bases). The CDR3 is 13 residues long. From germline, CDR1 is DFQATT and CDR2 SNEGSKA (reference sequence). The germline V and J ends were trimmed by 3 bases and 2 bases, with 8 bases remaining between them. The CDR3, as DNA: TGCAGTGCTAGTCGACAGGGCAATCAGCCCCAGCATTTT. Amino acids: CSASRQGNQPQHF.

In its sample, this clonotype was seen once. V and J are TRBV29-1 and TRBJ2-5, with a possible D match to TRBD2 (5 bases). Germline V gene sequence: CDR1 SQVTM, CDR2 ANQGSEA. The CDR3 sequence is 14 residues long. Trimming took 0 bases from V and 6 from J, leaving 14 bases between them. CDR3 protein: CSVEDRGPEKTQYF. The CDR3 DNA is TGCAGCGTTGAAGATCGAGGGCCTGAGAAGACCCAGTACTTC.

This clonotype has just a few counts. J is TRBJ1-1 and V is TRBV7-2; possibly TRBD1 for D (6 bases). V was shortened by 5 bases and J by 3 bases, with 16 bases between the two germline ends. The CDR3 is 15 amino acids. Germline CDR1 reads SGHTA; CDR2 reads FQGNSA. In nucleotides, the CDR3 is TGTGCCAGCAGCACCCGAACAGGGCGGGACACTGAAGCTTTCTTT. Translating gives CASSTRTGRDTEAFF.

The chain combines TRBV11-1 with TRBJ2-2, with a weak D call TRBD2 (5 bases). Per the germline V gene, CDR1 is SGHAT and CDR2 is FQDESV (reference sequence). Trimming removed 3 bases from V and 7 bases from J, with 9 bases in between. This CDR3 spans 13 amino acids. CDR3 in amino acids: CASSLVASGELFF. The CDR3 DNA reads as TGTGCCAGCAGCTTGGTAGCGAGCGGGGAGCTGTTTTTT.

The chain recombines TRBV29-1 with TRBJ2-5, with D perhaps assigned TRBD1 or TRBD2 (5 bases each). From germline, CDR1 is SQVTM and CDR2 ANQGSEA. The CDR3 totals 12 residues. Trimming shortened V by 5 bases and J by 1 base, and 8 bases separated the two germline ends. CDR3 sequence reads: CSVRDLQETQYF. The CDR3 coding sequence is TGCAGCGTTCGGGACCTCCAAGAGACCCAGTACTTC. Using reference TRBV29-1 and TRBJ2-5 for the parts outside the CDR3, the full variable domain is SAVISQKPSRDICQRGTSLTIQCQVDSQVTMMFWYRQQPGQSLTLIATANQGSEATYESGFVIDKFPISRPNLTFSTLTVSNMSPEDSSIYLCSVRDLQETQYFGPGTRLLVL.

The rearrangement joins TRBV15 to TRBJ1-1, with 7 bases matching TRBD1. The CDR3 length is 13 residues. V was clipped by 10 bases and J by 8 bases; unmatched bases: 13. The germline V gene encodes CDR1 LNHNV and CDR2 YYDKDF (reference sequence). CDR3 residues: CASRGDSLREAFF. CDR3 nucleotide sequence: TGTGCCAGCAGGGGGGACAGCTTAAGAGAAGCTTTCTTT.

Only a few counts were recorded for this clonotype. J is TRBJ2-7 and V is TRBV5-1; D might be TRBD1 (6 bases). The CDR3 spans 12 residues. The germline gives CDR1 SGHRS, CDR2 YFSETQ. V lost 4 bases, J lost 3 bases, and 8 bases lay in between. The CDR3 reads CASSRDNYEQYF. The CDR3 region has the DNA TGCGCCAGCAGCCGGGACAACTACGAGCAGTACTTC.

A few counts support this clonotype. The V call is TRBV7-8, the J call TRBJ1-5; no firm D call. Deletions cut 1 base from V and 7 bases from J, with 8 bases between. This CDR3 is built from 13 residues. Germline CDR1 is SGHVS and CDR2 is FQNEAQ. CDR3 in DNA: TGTGCCAGCAGCTTAGACCAGGACCAGCCCCAGCATTTT. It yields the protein CASSLDQDQPQHF.

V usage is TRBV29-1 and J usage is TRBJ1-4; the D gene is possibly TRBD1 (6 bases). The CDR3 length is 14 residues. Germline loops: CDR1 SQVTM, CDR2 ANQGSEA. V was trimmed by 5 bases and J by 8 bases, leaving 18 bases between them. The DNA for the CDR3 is TGCAGCGTTTCGGGGGGGGGCGCGGGGGAAAAACTGTTTTTT. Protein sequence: CSVSGGGAGEKLFF.

CDR3 bases: TGCAGCGCGGGACAGGGGTCCCACGAGCAGTACTTC. It encodes CSAGQGSHEQYF. V is TRBV29-1 and J is TRBJ2-7, with 10 bases matching TRBD1. The CDR3 is 12 amino acids. Germline V gene data show CDR1 as SQVTM and CDR2 as ANQGSEA. V trimming: 7 bases; J trimming: 5 bases; junction bases outside the gene matches: 5.

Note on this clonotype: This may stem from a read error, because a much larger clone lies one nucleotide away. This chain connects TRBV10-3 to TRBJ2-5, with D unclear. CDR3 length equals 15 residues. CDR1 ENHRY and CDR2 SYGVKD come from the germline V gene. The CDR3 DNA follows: TGTGCCATCAGTGAGTCTATGACGGCGCAAGAGACCCAGTGCTTC. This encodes CAISESMTAQETQCF.

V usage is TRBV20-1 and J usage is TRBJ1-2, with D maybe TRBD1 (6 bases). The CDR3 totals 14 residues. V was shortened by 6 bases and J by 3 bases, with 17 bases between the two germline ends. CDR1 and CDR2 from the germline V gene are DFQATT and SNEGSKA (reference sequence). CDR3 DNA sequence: TGCAGTGCCGCGGGTTTGGGACAATACTATGGCTACACCTTC. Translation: CSAAGLGQYYGYTF.

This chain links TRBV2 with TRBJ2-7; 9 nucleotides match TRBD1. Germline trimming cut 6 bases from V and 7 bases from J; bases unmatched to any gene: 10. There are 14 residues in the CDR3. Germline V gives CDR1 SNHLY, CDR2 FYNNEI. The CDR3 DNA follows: TGTGCCAGCAGAAGAGACAGGGGGGCTGGGGAGCAGTACTTC. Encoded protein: CASRRDRGAGEQYF.

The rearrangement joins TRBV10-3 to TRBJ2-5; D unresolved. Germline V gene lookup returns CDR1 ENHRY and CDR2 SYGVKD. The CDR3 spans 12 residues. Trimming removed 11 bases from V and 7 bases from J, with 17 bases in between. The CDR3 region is CAVGVRWGTQYF. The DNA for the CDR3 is TGTGCCGTTGGCGTGCGGTGGGGGACCCAGTACTTC.